This entry describes one T cell receptor (beta chain). Its target is unknown. This entry comes from a study of CD8+ T cells in alopecia areata. Study-wide findings and caveats: Tofacitinib produced a significant decrease in scalp clonality and in expanded CD8+ clones among the top 100. Possibly because of HLA-related factors, TCR sharing was less clear across patients than in mice. Scalp samples also contribute reads from the resident alphabeta T cells found in normal skin.

RNA was extracted and reverse transcribed into cDNA as the sequencing template. TCRdb's copy holds only in-frame clones and misses some; the assay was immunoSEQ multiplex PCR. Found here are more than 150,000 clones, roughly three fifths of them singletons; the top ten hold 3.3%. Per the germline V gene, CDR1 is MGHRA and CDR2 is YSYEKL. This CDR3 is built from 14 residues. V lost 3 bases, J lost 2 bases, and 10 bases lay in between. Treatment here: oral pan-JAK inhibitor, 5-10 mg twice daily. The receptor's source is a human donor with alopecia areata. Sequencing used CD4+ T cells sorted from blood, obtained at week 4, from a patient treated with tofacitinib. The chain recombines TRBV4-1 with TRBJ2-5; D may be TRBD1 (5 bases). CDR3 region: CASSHTQVQETQYF. CDR3 DNA sequence: TGCGCCAGCAGCCATACACAGGTTCAAGAGACCCAGTACTTC.